The 15 T cell receptor beta chains in this list originate from one sample, sequenced in a study of blood T cell repertoires in COVID-19. Some clones are missing from TCRdb's copy, which holds only in-frame ones; the method was immunoSEQ multiplex PCR. The data contain some 130,000 clones, about 85% of them singletons. The sample consisted of peripheral blood. Receptors were obtained from a man in his forties with active or convalescent COVID-19.

J is TRBJ2-7 and V is TRBV11-3; 14 bases map to TRBD2. CDR1 and CDR2 from the germline V gene are SGHNT and YENEEA. Trimming took 5 bases from V and 5 from J; bases not matched to a gene: 11. The CDR3 runs 17 residues. This CDR3 is CASSPRTSGGQGDEQYF. CDR3 in DNA: TGTGCCAGCAGCCCGAGGACTAGCGGGGGGCAAGGGGACGAGCAGTACTTC. Combining the CDR3 with reference TRBV11-3 and TRBJ2-7 gives the whole variable domain EAGVVQSPRYKIIEKKQPVAFWCNPISGHNTLYWYLQNLGQGPELLIRYENEEAVDDSQLPKDRFSAERLKGVDSTLKIQPAELGDSAVYLCASSPRTSGGQGDEQYFGPGTRLTVT.

The CDR3 DNA reads TGTGCCAGCAGCGTCGGAGTGGAGGCCGGCTACGAGCAGTACTTC. It yields the protein CASSVGVEAGYEQYF. This chain joins TRBV7-2 and TRBJ2-7, with a possible D match to TRBD2 (5 bases). This CDR3 is 15 amino acids long. From germline, CDR1 is SGHTA and CDR2 FQGNSA. V was cut by 5 bases and J by 3 bases, with 17 bases left in between. The full variable domain, in which reference TRBV7-2 and TRBJ2-7 provide the parts outside the CDR3, is GAGVSQSPSNKVTEKGKDVELRCDPISGHTALYWYRQSLGQGLEFLIYFQGNSAPDKSGLPSDRFSAERTGGSVSTLTIQRTQQEDSAVYLCASSVGVEAGYEQYFGPGTRLTVT.

V is TRBV2 and J is TRBJ1-4, with 10 bases identical to TRBD1. V dropped 6 bases and J dropped 4; count of bases not matched to a gene: 5. Germline lookup yields CDR1 SNHLY and CDR2 FYNNEI. The CDR3 contains 15 residues. The CDR3 is CASRDRGLGNEKLFF. CDR3 in DNA: TGTGCCAGCAGAGACAGGGGGCTTGGTAATGAAAAACTGTTTTTT.

The V and J genes are TRBV9 and TRBJ2-3, with 7 bases aligning to TRBD2. This CDR3 spans 15 amino acids. Per germline, CDR1 SGDLS and CDR2 YYNGEE. V lost 4 bases, J lost 2 bases, and 7 bases stayed unmatched. The CDR3 nucleotides read TGTGCCAGCAGCAACCGGGACTATTCCACAGATACGCAGTATTTT. As protein: CASSNRDYSTDTQYF.

V gene TRBV5-1 combines with J gene TRBJ2-3; 7 bases align to TRBD2. Germline trimming cut 2 bases from V and 0 bases from J; bases unmatched to any gene: 0. The CDR3 covers 14 residues. Per germline, CDR1 SGHRS and CDR2 YFSETQ. CDR3 bases: TGCGCCAGCAGCTTAGCGGGGAGCACAGATACGCAGTATTTT. Protein product: CASSLAGSTDTQYF.

As DNA, the CDR3 is TGTGCCAGCAGCGAGGGGGGGGGTCAGCCCCAGCATTTT. Protein sequence: CASSEGGGQPQHF. The rearrangement uses TRBV6-4 and TRBJ1-5; possible D gene TRBD1, 6 bases. The CDR3 runs to 13 residues. Between the trimmed V and J ends, which lost 6 bases and 6 bases, there was a span of 12 bases. CDR1 is MRHNA and CDR2 is SNTAGT in the germline V gene.

V usage is TRBV5-1 and J usage is TRBJ2-3, with D perhaps matching TRBD1 (5 bases). This CDR3 region has 15 residues. Trimming pared 1 base from V and 2 bases from J, leaving 11 bases between. Germline V gene sequence: CDR1 SGHRS, CDR2 YFSETQ. DNA for the CDR3: TGCGCCAGCAGCTTGCAGGACACATTCACAGATACGCAGTATTTT. It yields the protein CASSLQDTFTDTQYF.

This sequence joins TRBV24-1 and TRBJ2-2; D unclear. The V gene's germline CDR1 is KGHDR and CDR2 SFDVKD. This CDR3 has 14 amino acids. V lost 4 bases and J lost 2, with 7 bases in between. The CDR3 here is CATSDRLNTGELFF. Written as DNA, the CDR3 is TGTGCCACCAGTGACAGGTTAAACACCGGGGAGCTGTTTTTT.

The chain couples TRBV5-1 to TRBJ2-5; maybe TRBD1 (6 bases). CDR1 SGHRS and CDR2 YFSETQ come from the germline V gene. Trimming stripped 6 bases from V and 2 bases from J, with 14 bases between. CDR3 length: 14 amino acids. The CDR3 sequence: CASKRRTDQETQYF. The CDR3 region has the DNA TGCGCCAGCAAACGAAGGACAGATCAAGAGACCCAGTACTTC.

The chain combines TRBV3-1 (or the pseudogene TRBV3-2) with TRBJ2-7, with 8 positions matching TRBD2. Per the germline V gene, CDR1 is LGHDT and CDR2 is YNNKEL (reference sequence). This CDR3 has 14 residues. V lost 4 bases, J lost 3 bases, and 5 bases stayed unmatched. In nucleotides, the CDR3 is TGTGCCAGCAGCCCTGACGGGGGGGGCTACGAGCAGTACTTC. It codes for CASSPDGGGYEQYF.

The V gene is TRBV13, the J gene TRBJ2-1; 7 bases map to TRBD2. The V and J ends lost 5 bases and 4 bases, in that order; junction bases with no gene match: 5. Looked up from germline, CDR1 is PRHDT and CDR2 is FYEKMQ (reference sequence). The CDR3 spans 14 residues. CDR3 DNA: TGTGCCAGCAGCGCCCGGACTAGATACAATGAGCAGTTCTTC. Translated, it gives CASSARTRYNEQFF.

This chain joins TRBV6-5 and TRBJ2-4, with TRBD2 as a possible D gene (5 bases). The CDR3 runs 14 residues. V gave up 2 bases and J gave up 9 bases, with 14 bases separating them. The germline V gene encodes CDR1 MNHEY and CDR2 SVGAGI. This CDR3 reads CASSYGPSRGIQYF. CDR3 in DNA: TGTGCCAGCAGTTACGGGCCTAGTCGGGGCATTCAGTACTTC.

This clone appeared once. The chain combines TRBV5-1 with TRBJ2-7; TRBD2 matches at 9 bases. Looked up from germline, CDR1 is SGHRS and CDR2 is YFSETQ. The trim removed 4 bases at V and 6 bases at J, leaving 11 bases unmatched. CDR3 length: 15 residues. DNA for the CDR3: TGCGCCAGCAGCGCCTCCGGGACTAGCCGCTTCGAGCAGTACTTC. Translating gives CASSASGTSRFEQYF.

There are a few counts of this clone. The CDR3 sequence: CASSAPGVQDTIYF. In DNA form, the CDR3 reads TGTGCCAGCAGCGCCCCGGGCGTACAGGACACCATATATTTT. V gene TRBV7-2 combines with J gene TRBJ1-3; TRBD1 is a possible D gene (5 bases). With 5 bases removed from V and 8 bases from J, the gap between germline ends came to 16 bases. The V gene's germline CDR1 is SGHTA and CDR2 FQGNSA. This CDR3 is built from 14 residues.

The chain employs TRBV3-1 (or the pseudogene TRBV3-2) and TRBJ2-1, with 15 bases that match TRBD2. Trimming took 2 bases from V and 10 from J; bases not matched to a gene: 6. There are 16 residues in the CDR3. Germline values: CDR1 LGHDT, CDR2 YNNKEL (reference sequence). The CDR3 loop reads CASSQSRTSGGDEQFF. The DNA for the CDR3 is TGTGCCAGCAGCCAATCCCGGACTAGCGGGGGGGACGAGCAGTTCTTC.